This is a list of T cell receptor beta chains from one sample in a study of blood T cell repertoires in COVID-19. Some clones are missing from TCRdb's copy, which holds only in-frame ones; the method was immunoSEQ multiplex PCR. The sample contains 60,000 to 90,000 clones, roughly 70% of which appear only once. Sequenced material: peripheral blood. These receptor sequences come from a human donor with acute or convalescent COVID-19. The donor label of this sample is uncertain. Each CDR3 is given with its conserved first and last residue. The order of the fields is J gene, D gene, V gene, clone size, CDR3 protein, CDR3 DNA. A D gene is named only where the DNA matches it firmly. Not every row has a clone size; where given, it reads once, few, many or a size class.

TRBJ2-5 . TRBV30 . CAWSVRDRETQYF TGTGCCTGGAGTGTCCGAGATAGAGAGACCCAGTACTTC
TRBJ2-1 TRBD2 TRBV5-8 . CASSSAGRSYNEQFF TGTGCCAGCAGCTCAGCGGGGCGCTCCTACAATGAGCAGTTCTTC
TRBJ1-4 TRBD1 TRBV7-2 . CASGQGGEKLFF TGTGCCAGCGGACAGGGAGGTGAAAAACTGTTTTTT
TRBJ2-5 TRBD2 TRBV14 . CASSLLRGWETQYF TGTGCCAGCAGCCTACTGCGGGGGTGGGAGACCCAGTACTTC
TRBJ2-7 . TRBV28 . CASSLLAYEQYF TGTGCCAGCAGTTTGTTAGCCTACGAGCAGTACTTC
TRBJ2-1 TRBD2 TRBV6-6 . CASRPGGGRNEQFF TGTGCCAGCAGACCGGGGGGGGGCCGGAATGAGCAGTTCTTC
TRBJ1-1 . TRBV27 . CASSSRGGTEAFF TGTGCCAGCAGTTCTCGAGGGGGCACTGAAGCTTTCTTT
TRBJ2-7 TRBD2 TRBV4-3 . CASSHGLAGNYEQYF TGCGCCAGCAGCCATGGACTAGCGGGAAACTACGAGCAGTACTTC
TRBJ1-1 TRBD1 TRBV28 . CASSLTGANTEAFF TGTGCCAGCAGCCTAACAGGGGCGAACACTGAAGCTTTCTTT
TRBJ2-3 . TRBV25-1 . CASSIRGAHTQYF TGTGCCAGCAGTATCCGGGGGGCACATACGCAGTATTTT
TRBJ1-4 . TRBV5-1 once CASSLVPGNNEKLFF TGCGCCAGCAGCTTGGTTCCGGGGAATAATGAAAAACTGTTTTTT
TRBJ2-1 TRBD2 TRBV18 . CASSPLRGGINEQFF TGTGCCAGCTCACCACTACGGGGGGGGATCAATGAGCAGTTCTTC
TRBJ2-6 . TRBV5-4 . CASSLPTQGSGANVLTF TGTGCCAGCAGCTTACCTACCCAGGGGTCTGGGGCCAACGTCCTGACTTTC
TRBJ1-1 TRBD1 TRBV6-5 few CASSRRQGLEAFF TGTGCCAGCAGCCGTAGACAGGGCCTGGAAGCTTTCTTT
TRBJ1-1 TRBD1 TRBV14 . CASSRRQGTLNTEAFF TGTGCCAGCAGCCGAAGACAGGGGACCTTGAACACTGAAGCTTTCTTT
TRBJ2-7 . TRBV10-1 . CASSESTYEQYF TGCGCCAGCAGTGAGTCCACCTACGAGCAGTACTTC
TRBJ2-7 TRBD2 TRBV7-2 . CASSTRTSASYEQYF TGTGCCAGCAGCACGAGGACTAGCGCGTCCTACGAGCAGTACTTC
TRBJ2-5 TRBD1 TRBV28 . CASSLTGTEIQYF TGTGCCAGCAGCCTAACCGGGACAGAAATCCAGTACTTC
TRBJ2-5 . TRBV19 . CASSQGGPETQYF TGTGCCAGTAGTCAAGGCGGGCCGGAGACCCAGTACTTC
TRBJ1-1 . TRBV7-9 once CASSLAKGMNTEAFF TGTGCCAGCAGCTTAGCAAAGGGGATGAACACTGAAGCTTTCTTT
TRBJ2-3 . TRBV27 once CASKALGPTQYF TGTGCCAGCAAGGCTCTTGGGCCTACGCAGTATTTT
TRBJ2-3 . TRBV28 once CASTRDGTDTQYF TGTGCCAGCACCAGGGATGGCACAGATACGCAGTATTTT
TRBJ2-1 . TRBV24-1 . CATSWTANNEQFF TGTGCCACCAGTTGGACAGCAAACAATGAGCAGTTCTTC
TRBJ2-2 . TRBV28 few CASSASTGELFF TGTGCCAGCAGTGCGTCCACCGGGGAGCTGTTTTTT
TRBJ2-1 . TRBV7-2 once CASRKEATPDNEQFF TGTGCCAGCAGAAAGGAGGCTACCCCTGACAATGAGCAGTTCTTC
TRBJ1-2 TRBD1 TRBV19 . CASSIRFGGQGALGYTF TGTGCCAGTAGTATTCGGTTTGGAGGACAGGGGGCTCTTGGCTACACCTTC
TRBJ1-3 TRBD1 TRBV7-6 few CASSLGGRGDGNTIYF TGTGCCAGCAGCTTAGGGGGCAGGGGGGACGGAAACACCATATATTTT
TRBJ2-2 TRBD2 TRBV12-3/TRBV12-4 . CASRLGLAGELFF TGTGCCAGCAGGTTGGGACTAGCCGGGGAGCTGTTTTTT
TRBJ1-2 . TRBV6-4 . CASSPGGYNYGYTF TGTGCCAGCAGTCCCGGGGGTTATAACTATGGCTACACCTTC
TRBJ2-5 . TRBV5-4 . CASSLDRGPQETQYF TGTGCCAGCAGCTTGGATAGGGGCCCTCAAGAGACCCAGTACTTC
TRBJ2-1 TRBD1 TRBV28 few CASSFVWGQGVYEQFF TGTGCCAGCAGTTTCGTGTGGGGACAGGGGGTTTATGAGCAGTTCTTC
TRBJ1-2 . TRBV29-1 . CSAMTGTLYGYTF TGCAGCGCCATGACGGGGACTCTCTATGGCTACACCTTC
TRBJ2-4 TRBD2 TRBV5-5 . CASSLSGGIQYF TGTGCCAGCAGCTTGAGCGGGGGAATTCAGTACTTC
TRBJ2-7 TRBD1 TRBV12-3/TRBV12-4 once CASRGQIYEQYF TGTGCCAGCAGGGGACAGATCTACGAGCAGTACTTC
TRBJ2-5 TRBD1 TRBV28 . CASSGQGAQGTQYF TGTGCCAGCAGTGGACAGGGGGCGCAGGGGACCCAGTACTTC
TRBJ2-2 . TRBV6-6 . CASSPRETANTGELFF TGTGCCAGCAGTCCACGGGAGACAGCGAACACCGGGGAGCTGTTTTTT
TRBJ2-1 TRBD1 TRBV24-1 . CATSIGGPYNEQFF TGTGCCACCAGTATAGGGGGCCCCTACAATGAGCAGTTCTTC
TRBJ1-1 . TRBV5-1 . CASSLSGGPTEAFF TGCGCCAGCAGCTTGTCGGGGGGCCCCACTGAAGCTTTCTTT
TRBJ2-1 TRBD1 TRBV13 . CASSPRTGKVVNEQFF TGTGCCAGCAGCCCGAGGACAGGGAAGGTTGTAAATGAGCAGTTCTTC
TRBJ1-2 . TRBV6-5 . CASRRDPGYTF TGTGCCAGCAGGCGGGACCCCGGCTACACCTTC
TRBJ2-2 . TRBV24-1 once CATSEGGARGTGELFF TGTGCCACCAGTGAAGGGGGGGCGCGCGGCACCGGGGAGCTGTTTTTT
TRBJ2-3 . TRBV29-1 few CSVTEGTDTQYF TGCAGCGTGACCGAGGGCACAGATACGCAGTATTTT
TRBJ2-5 . TRBV21-1 . CASNLGLAGEETQYF TGTGCCAGCAACCTCGGGCTAGCGGGGGAAGAGACCCAGTACTTC
TRBJ1-4 TRBD1 TRBV5-1 . CASSLVAGGNEKLFF TGCGCCAGCAGCTTAGTGGCAGGGGGTAATGAAAAACTGTTTTTT
TRBJ2-3 TRBD2 TRBV3-1/TRBV3-2 . CASSQAGGARDTQYF TGTGCCAGCAGCCAAGCGGGGGGGGCACGAGATACGCAGTATTTT
TRBJ2-3 . TRBV7-2 medium-sized CASSSGNLGNTQYF TGTGCCAGCAGCTCCGGCAATCTAGGAAATACGCAGTATTTT
TRBJ1-6 . TRBV28 . CASRSSSYNSPLHF TGTGCCAGCCGTAGTAGCTCCTATAATTCACCCCTCCACTTT
TRBJ1-4 . TRBV7-9 . CASSLGATNEKLFF TGTGCCAGCAGCTTGGGCGCAACTAATGAAAAACTGTTTTTT
TRBJ1-1 . TRBV18 . CASSGRGGNTEAFF TGTGCCAGCTCAGGGAGGGGCGGGAACACTGAAGCTTTCTTT
TRBJ2-3 TRBD1 TRBV9 . CASSSTGSVADTQYF TGTGCCAGCAGCTCGACAGGGTCAGTGGCAGATACGCAGTATTTT
TRBJ1-6 . TRBV6-5 . CASSRTRVNSPLHF TGTGCCAGCAGTCGGACAAGAGTTAATTCACCCCTCCACTTT
TRBJ1-2 . TRBV28 . CASNLGGINYGYTF TGTGCCAGCAACCTGGGGGGGATTAACTATGGCTACACCTTC
TRBJ2-5 . TRBV3-1/TRBV3-2 . CASSHAANSQETQYF TGTGCCAGCAGCCATGCAGCGAATTCCCAGGAGACCCAGTACTTC
TRBJ2-1 . TRBV13 few CASSLSPRSVPYNEQFF TGTGCCAGCAGCTTAAGCCCCAGGTCAGTTCCCTACAATGAGCAGTTCTTC
TRBJ2-3 TRBD1 TRBV5-1 . CASSLRTGWDTQYF TGCGCCAGCAGCTTACGGACAGGGTGGGATACGCAGTATTTT
TRBJ2-3 . TRBV7-3 . CASSPIVGSDTQYF TGTGCCAGCAGCCCTATCGTCGGGTCCGATACGCAGTATTTT